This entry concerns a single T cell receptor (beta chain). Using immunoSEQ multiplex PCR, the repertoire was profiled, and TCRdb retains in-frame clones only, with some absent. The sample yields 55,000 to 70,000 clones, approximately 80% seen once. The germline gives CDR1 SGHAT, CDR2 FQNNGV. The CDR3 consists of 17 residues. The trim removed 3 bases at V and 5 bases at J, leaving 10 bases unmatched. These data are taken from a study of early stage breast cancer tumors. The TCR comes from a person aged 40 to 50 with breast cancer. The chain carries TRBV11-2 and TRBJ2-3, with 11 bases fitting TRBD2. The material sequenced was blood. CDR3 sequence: CASSFGTSGIRGDTQYF. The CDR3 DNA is TGTGCCAGCAGCTTCGGGACTAGCGGAATACGAGGAGATACGCAGTATTTT.